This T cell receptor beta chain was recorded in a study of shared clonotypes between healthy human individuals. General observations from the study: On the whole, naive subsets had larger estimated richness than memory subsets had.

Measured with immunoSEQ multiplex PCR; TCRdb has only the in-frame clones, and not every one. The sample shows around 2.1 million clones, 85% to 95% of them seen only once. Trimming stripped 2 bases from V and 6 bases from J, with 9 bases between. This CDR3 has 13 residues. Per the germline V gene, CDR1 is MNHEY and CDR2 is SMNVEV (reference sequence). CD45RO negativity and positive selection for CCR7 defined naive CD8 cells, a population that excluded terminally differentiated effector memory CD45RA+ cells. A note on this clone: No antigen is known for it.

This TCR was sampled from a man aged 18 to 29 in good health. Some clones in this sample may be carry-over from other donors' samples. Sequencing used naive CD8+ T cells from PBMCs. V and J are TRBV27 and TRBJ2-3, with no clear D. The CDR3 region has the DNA TGTGCCAGCAGTTTAATCTGGTATGATACGCAGTATTTT. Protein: CASSLIWYDTQYF.